This entry lists 28 T cell receptor beta chains sequenced from one sample in a study of cytomegalovirus exposure and HLA in healthy donors (dated by TCRdb to the late 2010s). The method behind the library was the immunoSEQ multiplex PCR assay. For the multiplex PCR, a mixture combining 60 forward primers for TCR Vbeta segments and 13 reverse primers for TCR Jbeta segments was used. Entries here come from immuneACCESS through TCRdb and include only in-frame sequences with V and J called. Some clones fail to appear in such tables; in the studies checked, an unresolved V gene covers under half of the shortfall, and the cause of the remainder is unknown. This sample holds 70,000 to 100,000 clones; 75% to 85% were observed only once. The top ten clones comprise approximately 2% of the sample. The specimen was PBMCs. All receptors come from a man between 18 and 35 years old in good health and CMV-seronegative.

This rearrangement joins TRBV5-4 to TRBJ1-1; 8 positions agree with TRBD1. Germline V gene data show CDR1 as SGHNT and CDR2 as YYREEE (reference sequence). Trimming at V came to 0 bases and at J to 3 bases, leaving 4 bases not matched to a gene. The CDR3 totals 15 residues. The CDR3 bases are TGTGCCAGCAGCTTGGCACAGGGGGATGACACTGAAGCTTTCTTT. It codes for CASSLAQGDDTEAFF.

DNA for the CDR3: TGTGCCAGCGGGTTTAACAGGGCCCGAGAGCAGTACTTC. This gives the protein CASGFNRAREQYF. This chain links TRBV6-1 with TRBJ2-7, with a tentative D call TRBD1 (6 bases). Germline lookup yields CDR1 MNHNS and CDR2 SASEGT. The CDR3 totals 13 residues. The V end lost 8 bases, the J end lost 7 bases, and 18 bases lay between the germline ends.

The chain has TRBV5-1 and TRBJ1-1; D ambiguous. CDR1 SGHRS and CDR2 YFSETQ come from the germline V gene. CDR3 length equals 15 residues. V shed 0 bases and J shed 1 base, with 10 bases lying between them. This chain's CDR3 is CASSLGGPGNTEAFF. The CDR3 nucleotides are TGCGCCAGCAGCTTGGGCGGCCCCGGGAACACTGAAGCTTTCTTT.

CDR3 nucleotide sequence: TGTGCCAGCAGTGAAGAAATCGCGGCCAAGAGCACAGATACGCAGTATTTT. Its protein product is CASSEEIAAKSTDTQYF. This rearrangement joins TRBV25-1 to TRBJ2-3; D not certain. V shed 2 bases and J shed 0 bases, with 15 bases lying between them. Germline CDR1 and CDR2: MGHDK and SYGVNS. CDR3 length: 17 amino acids.

The chain has TRBV18 and TRBJ1-1, with D unclear. V was cut by 3 bases and J by 1 base, with 9 bases left in between. Germline-derived CDR1 and CDR2 are KGHSH and LQKENI. The CDR3 is made up of 14 amino acids. CDR3 sequence reads: CASSPPESNTEAFF. The CDR3 DNA reads as TGTGCCAGCTCACCCCCGGAGTCGAACACTGAAGCTTTCTTT. The entire variable domain, with the rest obtained from reference TRBV18 and TRBJ1-1, is as follows: NAGVMQNPRHLVRRRGQEARLRCSPMKGHSHVYWYRQLPEEGLKFMVYLQKENIIDESGMPKERFSAEFPKEGPSILRIQQVVRGDSAAYFCASSPPESNTEAFFGQGTRLTVV.

The chain links TRBV5-6 to TRBJ1-1, with no clear D. V dropped 4 bases and J dropped 1 base, with 11 bases sitting between them. Germline V gene data show CDR1 as SGHDT and CDR2 as YYEEEE. CDR3 length: 14 amino acids. This CDR3 reads CASSPPRANTEAFF. CDR3 coding DNA: TGTGCCAGCAGCCCCCCCCGAGCGAACACTGAAGCTTTCTTT.

This clone was seen a handful of times. The chain has TRBV10-1 and TRBJ1-3; no clear D. V lost 5 bases and J 8 bases, leaving 16 bases between the germline ends. The CDR3 consists of 14 residues. The V gene's germline CDR1 is WNHNN and CDR2 SYGVQD (reference sequence). The CDR3 DNA sequence: TGCGCCAGCAGTTCGCATGCGGGGTCCGACACCATATATTTT. This sequence encodes CASSSHAGSDTIYF.

V and J are TRBV6-1 and TRBJ2-1, with TRBD1 identical over 7 bases. This CDR3 is 15 amino acids long. Losses at the gene ends were 6 bases for V and 6 bases for J; bases not matched to a gene: 11. Germline assignment: CDR1 MNHNS and CDR2 SASEGT. The CDR3 here is CASRLLSGQPNEQFF. The CDR3 DNA follows: TGTGCCAGCAGGCTATTATCGGGACAGCCCAATGAGCAGTTCTTC.

This clone was recorded only once. The genes are TRBV18 and TRBJ1-2; D gene unclear. The CDR3 consists of 12 residues. Trimming removed 2 bases from V and 8 bases from J, with 9 bases in between. Germline assignment: CDR1 KGHSH and CDR2 LQKENI. The CDR3 sequence: CASSPDREGYTF. As DNA, the CDR3 is TGTGCCAGCTCACCAGACCGGGAGGGCTACACCTTC.

This clone was picked up a small number of times. The chain joins TRBV7-9 to TRBJ1-1, with TRBD1 matching over 8 bases. Germline-derived CDR1 and CDR2 are SEHNR and FQNEAQ (reference sequence). Trimming at V came to 3 bases and at J to 1 base, leaving 7 bases not matched to a gene. The length of the CDR3 is 16 residues. CDR3 DNA: TGTGCCAGCAGCTTTGGACAGGGAGTAAGGAACACTGAAGCTTTCTTT. Protein sequence: CASSFGQGVRNTEAFF.

This chain connects TRBV18 to TRBJ2-5; no clear D gene. Germline CDR1 KGHSH, CDR2 LQKENI. The CDR3 totals 14 residues. V shed 3 bases and J shed 1 base, with 9 bases lying between them. In nucleotides, the CDR3 is TGTGCCAGCTCACCTAGAAACTCCCAAGAGACCCAGTACTTC. It yields the protein CASSPRNSQETQYF.

This clone was recorded once. This sequence joins TRBV7-3 and TRBJ2-5, with D possibly being TRBD2 (6 bases). Per the germline V gene, CDR1 is SGHTA and CDR2 is FQGTGA. Trimming removed 5 bases from V and 2 bases from J, with 9 bases in between. This CDR3 region has 13 residues. CDR3 in DNA: TGTGCCAGCAGCCCGGGGAGGCAAGAGACCCAGTACTTC. Its protein product is CASSPGRQETQYF.

The V call is TRBV5-5, the J call TRBJ2-6; D gene unclear. This CDR3 is 15 amino acids long. V was cut by 1 base and J by 0 bases, with 5 bases left in between. The germline V gene has CDR1 SGHKS and CDR2 YYEKEE (reference sequence). This CDR3 is CASSLRDSGANVLTF. CDR3 DNA: TGTGCCAGCAGCTTGAGAGACTCTGGGGCCAACGTCCTGACTTTC.

This clone was picked up one time. This chain uses TRBV6-5 with TRBJ1-5; a weak D match, TRBD1 (6 bases). The germline V gene encodes CDR1 MNHEY and CDR2 SVGAGI. V dropped 5 bases and J dropped 4 bases, with 9 bases sitting between them. CDR3 length: 13 residues. The DNA of the CDR3 is TGTGCCAGCAGTACGGGACATAATCAGCCCCAGCATTTT. Protein sequence: CASSTGHNQPQHF.

This chain links TRBV5-1 with TRBJ2-3, with D possibly matching TRBD2 (6 bases). The V end was cut by 4 bases, the J end by 6 bases, with 9 bases between. Germline V gene lookup returns CDR1 SGHRS and CDR2 YFSETQ. CDR3 length: 12 residues. The CDR3 protein is CASSGREDTQYF. CDR3 nucleotide sequence: TGCGCCAGCAGCGGTCGGGAGGATACGCAGTATTTT.

The chain carries TRBV7-9 and TRBJ1-2; TRBD1 matches at 7 bases. The CDR3 spans 13 residues. The germline CDR1 and CDR2 sequences are SEHNR and FQNEAQ (reference sequence). V lost 0 bases, J lost 8 bases, and 3 bases stayed unmatched. CDR3 sequence: CASSLATGEGYTF. CDR3 bases: TGTGCCAGCAGCTTAGCAACAGGGGAGGGCTACACCTTC.

The chain recombines TRBV7-9 with TRBJ1-2, with 8 bases aligning to TRBD1. The CDR3 is 16 residues long. V shed 5 bases, J shed 3 bases, and the junction held 11 bases outside the gene matches. Per the germline V gene, CDR1 is SEHNR and CDR2 is FQNEAQ (reference sequence). CDR3 residues: CASSPAGRGLYYGYTF. CDR3 DNA: TGTGCCAGCAGCCCTGCTGGCAGGGGGCTATACTATGGCTACACCTTC.

This clone was counted between two and nine times. The chain has TRBV4-1 and TRBJ2-1; 12 nucleotides match TRBD2. Germline lookup yields CDR1 MGHRA and CDR2 YSYEKL. V lost 4 bases and J lost 1; bases outside the gene matches: 2. The CDR3 consists of 16 residues. DNA for the CDR3: TGCGCCAGCAGCCCTCTAGCGGGGGGGTCCTACAATGAGCAGTTCTTC. This encodes CASSPLAGGSYNEQFF.

This clone was seen only once. J is TRBJ2-7 and V is TRBV6-1; unclear D gene. The CDR3 consists of 14 residues. V lost 1 base to trimming and J lost 3 bases, with 10 bases between them. CDR1 MNHNS and CDR2 SASEGT come from the germline V gene. CDR3 sequence reads: CASSEEPGVYEQYF. The CDR3 coding sequence is TGTGCCAGCAGTGAAGAACCGGGTGTCTACGAGCAGTACTTC.

Only one count was recorded for this clone. This rearrangement joins TRBV6-1 to TRBJ2-4; 9 bases map to TRBD2. J lost 4 bases, V lost 6 bases, and 7 bases had no gene match. The germline CDR1 and CDR2 sequences are MNHNS and SASEGT. The CDR3 runs to 15 residues. CDR3 bases: TGTGCCAGCAGCCAAGGGGCGGGGGGGAAAAACATTCAGTACTTC. This translates into CASSQGAGGKNIQYF.

The chain couples TRBV5-1 to TRBJ1-3, with TRBD1 as a possible D gene (5 bases). Germline CDR1 SGHRS, CDR2 YFSETQ. The ends were cut back, 10 bases at V and 4 bases at J, with 15 bases in the middle. The CDR3 is 13 amino acids. CDR3 residues: CAPQAGLGNTIYF. The CDR3 nucleotides are TGCGCCCCTCAGGCGGGGCTCGGAAACACCATATATTTT.

The V gene is TRBV6-6, the J gene TRBJ1-2, with TRBD1 matching over 9 bases. The CDR3 covers 13 residues. Unmatched junction bases numbered 4, after V lost 6 bases and J lost 5 bases. In germline, CDR1 is MNHNY, CDR2 SVGAGI (reference sequence). In nucleotides, the CDR3 is TGTGCCAGCAGCCCGGACAGGGGATATGGCTACACCTTC. It specifies CASSPDRGYGYTF.

This clone was seen a single time. The junction differs from germline at one of its ends, possibly a read error. The chain is built from TRBV7-9 and TRBJ2-2; 7 bases map to TRBD1. The CDR3 length is 17 residues. The germline V gene has CDR1 SEHNR and CDR2 FQNEAQ (reference sequence). The CDR3 DNA sequence: TGTTCCAGCAGCTTTCCACAGGGGATTGTTAACACCGGGGAGCTGTTTTTT. Its translation: CSSSFPQGIVNTGELFF.

The chain links TRBV9 to TRBJ1-4, with a possible D match to TRBD1 (6 bases). CDR3 length: 15 amino acids. Per the germline V gene, CDR1 is SGDLS and CDR2 is YYNGEE. V was pared by 4 bases and J by 7 bases, with 17 bases between. The CDR3 DNA sequence: TGTGCCAGCAGCCCAGAGGCAGGGGTCGGTGAAAAACTGTTTTTT. Protein sequence: CASSPEAGVGEKLFF.

This chain connects TRBV11-1 to TRBJ2-5; TRBD2 is a possible D gene (6 bases). Trimming took 2 bases from V and 4 from J, leaving 8 bases between them. CDR3 size: 13 residues. The germline V gene encodes CDR1 SGHAT and CDR2 FQDESV (reference sequence). The CDR3, as DNA: TGTGCCAGCAGCTTACGGAGGGGAGAGACCCAGTACTTC. It specifies CASSLRRGETQYF.

V gene TRBV4-2 combines with J gene TRBJ2-7; the D gene is possibly TRBD2 (5 bases). The germline V gene has CDR1 LGHNA and CDR2 YNFKEQ. Trimming removed 4 bases from V and 3 bases from J, with 7 bases in between. This CDR3 has 12 amino acids. CDR3 sequence: CASSLGGYEQYF. The CDR3 DNA sequence: TGTGCCAGCAGCCTCGGAGGCTACGAGCAGTACTTC.

The chain couples TRBV7-8 to TRBJ2-1; 14 bases fit TRBD2. The CDR3 spans 17 residues. Germline CDR1 reads SGHVS; CDR2 reads FQNEAQ. The V segment lost 3 bases and the J segment 4 bases; nucleotides outside the gene matches: 5. The CDR3 loop is CASSFGLAGGLYNEQFF. CDR3 in DNA: TGTGCCAGCAGCTTTGGACTAGCGGGGGGCCTGTACAATGAGCAGTTCTTC.

This clone was found once. The V and J genes are TRBV11-2 and TRBJ1-1; D call uncertain. Trimming pared 5 bases from V and 1 base from J, leaving 8 bases between. CDR1 and CDR2 from the germline V gene are SGHAT and FQNNGV. This CDR3 is built from 13 residues. CDR3 region: CASSATTNTEAFF. CDR3 nucleotide sequence: TGTGCCAGCAGCGCAACAACGAACACTGAAGCTTTCTTT.